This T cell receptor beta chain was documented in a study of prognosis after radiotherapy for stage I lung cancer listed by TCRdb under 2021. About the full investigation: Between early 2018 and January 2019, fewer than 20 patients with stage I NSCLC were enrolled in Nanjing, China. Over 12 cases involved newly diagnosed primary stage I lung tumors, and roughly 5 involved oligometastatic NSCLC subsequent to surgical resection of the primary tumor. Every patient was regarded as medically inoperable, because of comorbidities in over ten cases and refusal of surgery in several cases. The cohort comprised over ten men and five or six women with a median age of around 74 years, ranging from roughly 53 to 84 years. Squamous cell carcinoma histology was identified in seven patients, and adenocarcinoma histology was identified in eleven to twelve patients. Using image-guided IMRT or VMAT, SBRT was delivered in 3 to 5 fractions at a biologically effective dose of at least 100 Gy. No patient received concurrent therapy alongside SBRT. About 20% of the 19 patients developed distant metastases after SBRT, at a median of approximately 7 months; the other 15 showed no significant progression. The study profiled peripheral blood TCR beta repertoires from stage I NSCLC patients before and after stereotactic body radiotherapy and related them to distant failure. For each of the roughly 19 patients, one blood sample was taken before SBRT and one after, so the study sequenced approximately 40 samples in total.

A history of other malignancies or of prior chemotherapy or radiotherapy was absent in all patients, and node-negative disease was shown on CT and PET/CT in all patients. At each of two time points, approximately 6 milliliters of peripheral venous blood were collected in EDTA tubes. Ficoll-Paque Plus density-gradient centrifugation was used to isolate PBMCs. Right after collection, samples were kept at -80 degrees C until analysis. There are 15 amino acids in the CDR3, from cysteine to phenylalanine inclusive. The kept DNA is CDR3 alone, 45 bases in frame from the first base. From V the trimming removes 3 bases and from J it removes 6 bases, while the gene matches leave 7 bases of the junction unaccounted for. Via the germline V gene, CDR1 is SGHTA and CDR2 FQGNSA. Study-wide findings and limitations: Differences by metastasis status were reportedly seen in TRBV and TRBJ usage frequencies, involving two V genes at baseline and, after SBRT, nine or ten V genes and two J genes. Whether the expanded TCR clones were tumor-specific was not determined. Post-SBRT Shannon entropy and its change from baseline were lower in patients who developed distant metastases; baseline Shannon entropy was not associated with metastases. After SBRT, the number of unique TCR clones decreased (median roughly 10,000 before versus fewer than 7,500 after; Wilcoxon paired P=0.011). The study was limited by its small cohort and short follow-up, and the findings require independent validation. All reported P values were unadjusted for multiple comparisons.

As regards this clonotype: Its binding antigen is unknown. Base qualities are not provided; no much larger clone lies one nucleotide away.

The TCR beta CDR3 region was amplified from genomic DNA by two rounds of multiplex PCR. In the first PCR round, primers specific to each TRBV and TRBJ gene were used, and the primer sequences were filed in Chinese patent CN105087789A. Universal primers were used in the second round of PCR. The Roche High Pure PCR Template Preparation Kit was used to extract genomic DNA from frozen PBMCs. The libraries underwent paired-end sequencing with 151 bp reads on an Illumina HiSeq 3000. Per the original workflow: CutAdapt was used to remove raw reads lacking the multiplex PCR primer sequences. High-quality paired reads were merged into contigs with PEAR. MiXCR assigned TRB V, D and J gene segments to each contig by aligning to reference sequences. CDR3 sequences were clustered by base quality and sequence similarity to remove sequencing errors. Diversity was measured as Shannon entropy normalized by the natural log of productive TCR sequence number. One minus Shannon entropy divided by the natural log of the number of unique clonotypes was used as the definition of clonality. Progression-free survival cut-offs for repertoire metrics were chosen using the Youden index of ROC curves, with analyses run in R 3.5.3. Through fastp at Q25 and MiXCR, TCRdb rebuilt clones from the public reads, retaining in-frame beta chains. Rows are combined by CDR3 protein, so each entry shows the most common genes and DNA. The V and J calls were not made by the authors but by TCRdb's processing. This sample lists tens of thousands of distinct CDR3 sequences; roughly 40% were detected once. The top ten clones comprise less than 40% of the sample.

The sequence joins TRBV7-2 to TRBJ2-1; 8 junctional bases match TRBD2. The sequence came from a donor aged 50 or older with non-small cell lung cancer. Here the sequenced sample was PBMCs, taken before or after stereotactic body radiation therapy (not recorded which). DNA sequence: TGTGCCAGCAGCTTGTCAGCGGGGGTCATCAATGAGCAGTTCTTC. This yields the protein CASSLSAGVINEQFF.